The 2 T cell receptor beta chains listed next were all sequenced from one sample in a study of T cells in Graves' hyperthyroidism and ophthalmopathy. Amplified TCR beta CDR3 regions derived from RNA transcripts. During a first-round RT-PCR of the TCR CDR3, the HTBI primer set was used. Via MiXCR, TCRdb re-called the multiplex PCR reads, giving one row per CDR3 protein. Of around 690,000 distinct CDR3 sequences listed, less than 25% are singletons. Input material: blood. These receptors were taken from a man aged 25 to 40 with Graves' ophthalmopathy.

This clonotype was detected only a few times. This chain joins TRBV3-1 and TRBJ1-3, with no clear D. The length of the CDR3 is 16 residues. Looked up from germline, CDR1 is LGHDT and CDR2 is YNNKEL (reference sequence). The V end lost 3 bases, the J end lost 1 base, and 13 bases lay between the germline ends. The CDR3 nucleotides read TGTGCCAGCAGCCATGTAGGACGCGGATCTGGAAACACCATATATTTT. Protein sequence: CASSHVGRGSGNTIYF.

At least ten counts were recorded for this clonotype. The chain employs TRBV6-2 or TRBV6-3 and TRBJ2-5; maybe TRBD1 (7 bases). Germline V gene sequence: CDR1 MNHEY, CDR2 SVGEGT. This CDR3 is built from 15 residues. V lost 2 bases and J lost 5, with 15 bases in between. The CDR3: CASSYPRDRVETQYF. The CDR3 region has the DNA TGTGCCAGCAGTTACCCGCGGGACAGAGTGGAGACCCAGTACTTC.